Described below is a single T cell receptor (beta chain) sequence and its context. No antigen is known for it. This sample is part of a study of radiation and T cells in renal cell carcinoma. V was shortened by 5 bases and J by 4 bases, with 9 bases between the two germline ends. The CDR3 contains 13 residues. Looked up from germline, CDR1 is SGHTA and CDR2 is FQGNSA. Data came from immunoSEQ multiplex PCR; TCRdb stores just in-frame clones and leaves some out. The table has over 120,000 clones, roughly 88% seen once. Stated time point: baseline pretreatment blood. Sample treatment: 15 Gy SBRT to primary tumor, nephrectomy 4 weeks later. Study findings and constraints: In blood, top tumor clones expanded by 2 weeks, shrinking by 4.

This clonotype originated in a woman aged 45-65 years with renal cell carcinoma. The V call is TRBV7-2, the J call TRBJ1-5; D not certain. The specimen was blood, collected from a patient whose treatment included radiotherapy and nephrectomy. This CDR3 is CASSPQVNQPQHF. The CDR3 nucleotides are TGTGCCAGCAGCCCCCAGGTTAATCAGCCCCAGCATTTT.